The T cell receptor (beta chain) under discussion was sequenced for a study of breast tumors, draining lymph nodes, adjacent tissues (TCRdb year 2016). With regard to the full study: Breast cancer patients provided tumor, adjacent nontumor tissue and axillary lymph nodes, and the study compared the TCR beta repertoires across these three sources. The study aimed to assess the relationships and possible T-cell exchange between tumor, surrounding tissue and draining lymph node repertoires in human breast cancer. Overall study outcomes, separate from this receptor: The conclusion that tumor T cells originate in lymph nodes was framed as consistent with a hypothesis rather than directly demonstrated. Tumor and nontumor tissue repertoires were found to be significantly more similar in luminal-like than in basal-like breast cancer. T-cell repertoire diversity in tumors was found to be lower than in lymph nodes but higher than in nontumor tissue, and preferential V and J gene usage was observed. The data were considered consistent with most tumor T cells being derived from the lymph node and subsequently expanding within tumor tissue.

The sequencer was an Illumina HiSeq 2000. TCR beta chain libraries were generated by multiplex PCR amplification. High-throughput sequencing was used to analyze the amplified TCR beta chain products. The raw public reads went through TCRdb reprocessing: fastp at Q25, MiXCR clone calling, in-frame beta chains kept. Each record represents a unique CDR3 protein, reported with the most common genes and DNA among its rows. The sample table holds about 200,000 distinct CDR3 sequences, of which 31% were seen once. Clones ranked in the top ten supply more than 4% of the sample. CDR1 and CDR2, per the germline V gene, are MNHNS and SASEGT. The CDR3 runs 13 residues from the cysteine to the phenylalanine. CDR3 DNA is the only sequence kept; it has 39 bases, read in frame from the first base. V and J lose 5 bases and 8 bases, and a span of 13 bases separates them. This clonotype appeared many times. The antigen it recognizes is unknown. Base qualities were left out, and no much larger clone turns up one base away.

The lymph node samples were taken from the axillary draining lymph nodes of breast cancer patients. The chain uses TRBV6-1 and TRBJ2-1; the D gene is perhaps TRBD1 or TRBD2, as each covers 5 bases. The specimen was axillary lymph node tissue. The TCR comes from a female donor with breast cancer. Some clones in this sample may be carry-over from other donors' samples. The CDR3 has the sequence CASSLSLGDEQFF. The DNA sequence reads TGTGCCAGCAGTCTATCCTTGGGGGATGAGCAGTTCTTC.